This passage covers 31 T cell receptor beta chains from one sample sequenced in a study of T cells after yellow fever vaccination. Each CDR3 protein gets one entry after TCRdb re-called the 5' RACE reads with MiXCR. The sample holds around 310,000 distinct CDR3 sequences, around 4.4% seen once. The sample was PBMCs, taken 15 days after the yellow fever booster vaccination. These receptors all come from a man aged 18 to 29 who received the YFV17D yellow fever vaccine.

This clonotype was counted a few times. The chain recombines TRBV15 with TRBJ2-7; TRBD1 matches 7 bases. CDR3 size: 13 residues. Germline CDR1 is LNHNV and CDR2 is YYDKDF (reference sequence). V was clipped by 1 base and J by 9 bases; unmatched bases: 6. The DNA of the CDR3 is TGTGCCACCAGCAGAGGGGGGACAGACGGGCAGTACTTC. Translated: CATSRGGTDGQYF.

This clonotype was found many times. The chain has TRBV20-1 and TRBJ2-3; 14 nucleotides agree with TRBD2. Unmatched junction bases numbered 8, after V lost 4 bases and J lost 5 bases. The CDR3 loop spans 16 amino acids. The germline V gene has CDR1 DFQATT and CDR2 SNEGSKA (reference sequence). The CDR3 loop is CSATRLAGGRRDTQYF. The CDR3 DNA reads TGCAGTGCTACCCGACTAGCGGGGGGGCGTAGAGATACGCAGTATTTT.

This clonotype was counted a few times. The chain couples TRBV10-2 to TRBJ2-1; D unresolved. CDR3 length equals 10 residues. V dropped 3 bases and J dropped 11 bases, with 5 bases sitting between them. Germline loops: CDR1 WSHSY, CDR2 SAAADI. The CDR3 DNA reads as TGCGCCAGCAGTGACCTCCAGCAGTTCTTC. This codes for CASSDLQQFF.

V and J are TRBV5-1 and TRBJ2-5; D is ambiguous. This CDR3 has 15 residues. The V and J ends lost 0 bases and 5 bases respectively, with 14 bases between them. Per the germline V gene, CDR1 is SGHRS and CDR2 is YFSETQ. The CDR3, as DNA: TGCGCCAGCAGCTTGGGTGCTCATCTCGGGGAGACCCAGTACTTC. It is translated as CASSLGAHLGETQYF.

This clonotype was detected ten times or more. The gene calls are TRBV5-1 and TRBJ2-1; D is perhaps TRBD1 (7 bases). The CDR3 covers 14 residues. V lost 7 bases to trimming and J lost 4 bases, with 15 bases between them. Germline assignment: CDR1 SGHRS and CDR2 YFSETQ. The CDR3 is CASFSGGTYNEQFF. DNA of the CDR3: TGCGCCAGCTTTTCAGGGGGGACTTACAATGAGCAGTTCTTC.

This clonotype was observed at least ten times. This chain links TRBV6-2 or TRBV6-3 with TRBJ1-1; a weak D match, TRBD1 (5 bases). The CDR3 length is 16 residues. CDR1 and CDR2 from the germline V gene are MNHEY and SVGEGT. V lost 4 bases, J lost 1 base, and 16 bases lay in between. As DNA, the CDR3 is TGTGCCAGCAGTTTCAATGTGGGGGACCCGAACACTGAAGCTTTCTTT. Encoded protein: CASSFNVGDPNTEAFF.

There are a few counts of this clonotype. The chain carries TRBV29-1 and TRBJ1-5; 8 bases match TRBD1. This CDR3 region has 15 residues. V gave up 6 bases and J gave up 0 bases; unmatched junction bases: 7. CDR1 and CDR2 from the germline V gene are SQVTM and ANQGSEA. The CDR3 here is CSVKAGTGSNQPQHF. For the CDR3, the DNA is TGCAGCGTGAAGGCCGGGACAGGTAGCAATCAGCCCCAGCATTTT. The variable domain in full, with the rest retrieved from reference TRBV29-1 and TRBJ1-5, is SAVISQKPSRDICQRGTSLTIQCQVDSQVTMMFWYRQQPGQSLTLIATANQGSEATYESGFVIDKFPISRPNLTFSTLTVSNMSPEDSSIYLCSVKAGTGSNQPQHFGDGTRLSIL.

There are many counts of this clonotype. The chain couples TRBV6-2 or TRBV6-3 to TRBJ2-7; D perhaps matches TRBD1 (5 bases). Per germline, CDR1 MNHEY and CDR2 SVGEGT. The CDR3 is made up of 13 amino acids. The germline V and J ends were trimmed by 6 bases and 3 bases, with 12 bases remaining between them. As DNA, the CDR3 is TGTGCCAGCAGGACGACAGTTTTCTACGAGCAGTACTTC. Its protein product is CASRTTVFYEQYF.

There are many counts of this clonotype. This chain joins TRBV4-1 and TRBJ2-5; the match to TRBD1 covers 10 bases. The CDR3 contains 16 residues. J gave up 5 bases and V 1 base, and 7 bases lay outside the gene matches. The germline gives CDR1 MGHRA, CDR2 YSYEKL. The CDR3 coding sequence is TGCGCCAGCAGCCAAGGGGACAGGGGAATAGAGGAGACCCAGTACTTC. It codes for CASSQGDRGIEETQYF.

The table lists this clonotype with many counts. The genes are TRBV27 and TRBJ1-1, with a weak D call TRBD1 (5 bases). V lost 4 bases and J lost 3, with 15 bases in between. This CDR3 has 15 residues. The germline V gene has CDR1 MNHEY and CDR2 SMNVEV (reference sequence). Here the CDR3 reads CASSSPPGMDTEAFF. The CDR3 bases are TGTGCCAGCAGTTCCCCCCCAGGGATGGACACTGAAGCTTTCTTT.

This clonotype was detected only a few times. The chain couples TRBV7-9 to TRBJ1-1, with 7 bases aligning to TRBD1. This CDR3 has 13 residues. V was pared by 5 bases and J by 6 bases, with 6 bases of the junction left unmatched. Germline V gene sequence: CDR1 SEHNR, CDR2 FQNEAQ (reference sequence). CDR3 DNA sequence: TGTGCCAGCAGCCGGGACAGAGGACCTGAAGCTTTCTTT. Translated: CASSRDRGPEAFF.

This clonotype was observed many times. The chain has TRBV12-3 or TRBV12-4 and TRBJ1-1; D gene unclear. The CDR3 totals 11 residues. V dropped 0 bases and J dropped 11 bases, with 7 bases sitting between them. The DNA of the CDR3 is TGTGCCAGCAGTTTAGCCCGGAGGGCTTTCTTT. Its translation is CASSLARRAFF.

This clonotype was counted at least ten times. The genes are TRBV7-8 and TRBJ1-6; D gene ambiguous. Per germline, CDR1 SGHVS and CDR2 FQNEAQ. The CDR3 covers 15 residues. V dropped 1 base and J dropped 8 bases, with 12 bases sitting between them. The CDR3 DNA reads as TGTGCCAGCAGCTTAGTACCATTTGGGGATTCACCCCTCCACTTT. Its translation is CASSLVPFGDSPLHF.

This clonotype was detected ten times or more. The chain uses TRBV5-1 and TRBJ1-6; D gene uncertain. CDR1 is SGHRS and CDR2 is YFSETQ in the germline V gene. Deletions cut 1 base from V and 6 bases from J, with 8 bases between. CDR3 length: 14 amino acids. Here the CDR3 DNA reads TGCGCCAGCAGCTTGCAACCCTCTAATTCACCCCTCCACTTT. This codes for CASSLQPSNSPLHF.

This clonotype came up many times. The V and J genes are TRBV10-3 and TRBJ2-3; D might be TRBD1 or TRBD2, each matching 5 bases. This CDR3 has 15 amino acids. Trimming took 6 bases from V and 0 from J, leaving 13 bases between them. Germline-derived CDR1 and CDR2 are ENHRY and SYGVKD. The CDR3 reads CAISSPGPSTDTQYF. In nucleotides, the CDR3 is TGTGCCATCAGCTCGCCGGGACCCAGCACAGATACGCAGTATTTT.

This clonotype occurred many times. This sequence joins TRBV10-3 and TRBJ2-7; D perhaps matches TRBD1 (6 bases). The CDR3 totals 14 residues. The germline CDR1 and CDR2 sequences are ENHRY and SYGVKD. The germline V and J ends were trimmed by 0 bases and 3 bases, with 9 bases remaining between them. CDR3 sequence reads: CAISESNRDYEQYF. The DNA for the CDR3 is TGTGCCATCAGTGAGTCCAACAGGGACTACGAGCAGTACTTC.

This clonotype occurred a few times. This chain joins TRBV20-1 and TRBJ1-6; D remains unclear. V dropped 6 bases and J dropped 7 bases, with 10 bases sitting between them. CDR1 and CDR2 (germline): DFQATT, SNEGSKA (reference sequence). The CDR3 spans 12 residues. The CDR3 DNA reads TGCAGTGCCAGTGGCACGAATTCACCCCTCCACTTT. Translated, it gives CSASGTNSPLHF.

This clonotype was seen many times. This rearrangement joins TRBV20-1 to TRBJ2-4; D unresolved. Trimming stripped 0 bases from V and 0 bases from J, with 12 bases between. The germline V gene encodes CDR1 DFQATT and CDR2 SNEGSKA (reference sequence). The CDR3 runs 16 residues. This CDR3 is CSARDPMSLAKNIQYF. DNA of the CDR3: TGCAGTGCTAGAGATCCCATGTCGCTAGCCAAAAACATTCAGTACTTC.

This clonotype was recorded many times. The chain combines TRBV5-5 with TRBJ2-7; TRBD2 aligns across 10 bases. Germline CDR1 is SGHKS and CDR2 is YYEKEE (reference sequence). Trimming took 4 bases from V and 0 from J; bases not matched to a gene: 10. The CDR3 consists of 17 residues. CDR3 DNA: TGTGCCAGCAGCGCCTATTGGACTAGCGGTACCTCCTACGAGCAGTACTTC. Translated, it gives CASSAYWTSGTSYEQYF. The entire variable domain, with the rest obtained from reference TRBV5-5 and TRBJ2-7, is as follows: DAGVTQSPTHLIKTRGQQVTLRCSPISGHKSVSWYQQVLGQGPQFIFQYYEKEERGRGNFPDRFSARQFPNYSSELNVNALLLGDSALYLCASSAYWTSGTSYEQYFGPGTRLTVT.

DNA for the CDR3: TGTGCCAGCCTCTCCCAGGAGGACACCGGGGAGCTGTTTTTT. As protein: CASLSQEDTGELFF. V and J are TRBV12-3 or TRBV12-4 and TRBJ2-2; TRBD2 might be the D (5 bases). The V and J ends lost 8 bases and 3 bases respectively, with 13 bases between them. This CDR3 has 14 residues.

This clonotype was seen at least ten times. The DNA for the CDR3 is TGCAGTGCTAGGTACTCCTTGGGCACAGATACGCAGTATTTT. This codes for CSARYSLGTDTQYF. The genes are TRBV20-1 and TRBJ2-3; D unresolved. The CDR3 contains 14 residues. V was trimmed by 3 bases and J by 1 base, leaving 11 bases between them. The germline V gene has CDR1 DFQATT and CDR2 SNEGSKA (reference sequence).

The CDR3: CASSLADRNSGNTIYF. CDR3 sequence (DNA): TGTGCCAGCAGCTTAGCGGACAGAAACTCTGGAAACACCATATATTTT. The rearrangement uses TRBV5-5 and TRBJ1-3, with D possibly being TRBD1 (6 bases). V dropped 2 bases and J dropped 0 bases, with 12 bases sitting between them. This CDR3 spans 16 amino acids. Germline values: CDR1 SGHKS, CDR2 YYEKEE (reference sequence).

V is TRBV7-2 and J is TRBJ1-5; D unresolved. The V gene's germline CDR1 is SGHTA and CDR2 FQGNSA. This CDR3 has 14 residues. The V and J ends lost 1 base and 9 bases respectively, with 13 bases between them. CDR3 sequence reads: CASSLVDSLGPQHF. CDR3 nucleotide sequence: TGTGCCAGCAGCTTAGTGGATTCCCTCGGGCCCCAGCATTTT.

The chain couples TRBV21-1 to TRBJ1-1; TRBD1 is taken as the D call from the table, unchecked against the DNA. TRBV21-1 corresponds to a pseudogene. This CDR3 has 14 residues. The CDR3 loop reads CASMPRGENTEAFF. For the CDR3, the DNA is TGTGCCAGCATGCCCCGCGGAGAGAACACTGAAGCTTTCTTT.

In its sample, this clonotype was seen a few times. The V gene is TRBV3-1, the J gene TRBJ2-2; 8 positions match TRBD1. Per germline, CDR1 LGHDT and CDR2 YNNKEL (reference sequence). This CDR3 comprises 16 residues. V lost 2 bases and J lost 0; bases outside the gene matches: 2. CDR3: CASSQLGQANTGELFF. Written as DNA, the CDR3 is TGTGCCAGCAGCCAACTGGGACAGGCGAACACCGGGGAGCTGTTTTTT.

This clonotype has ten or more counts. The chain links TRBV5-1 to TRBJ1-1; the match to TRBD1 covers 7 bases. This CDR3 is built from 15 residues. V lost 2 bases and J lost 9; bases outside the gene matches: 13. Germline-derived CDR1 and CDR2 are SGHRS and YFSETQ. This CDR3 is CASSLSGTEIQQAFF. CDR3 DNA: TGCGCCAGCAGCTTATCCGGGACAGAGATTCAGCAAGCTTTCTTT.

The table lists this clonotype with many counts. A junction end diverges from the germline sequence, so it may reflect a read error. The CDR3 sequence is CASSLGSPASGNTIYF. The CDR3 DNA is TGTGCTAGCAGCTTAGGATCGCCTGCCTCTGGAAACACCATATATTTT. V and J are TRBV7-7 and TRBJ1-3; D gene unclear. CDR1 SSHAT and CDR2 FNYEAQ come from the germline V gene (reference sequence). This CDR3 region has 16 residues.

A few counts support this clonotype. The CDR3 reads CASSQKGQYPYNEQFF. As DNA, the CDR3 is TGCGCCAGCAGCCAAAAGGGGCAGTACCCCTACAATGAGCAGTTCTTC. The genes are TRBV4-3 and TRBJ2-1; a possible D gene is TRBD1 (5 bases). Germline-derived CDR1 and CDR2 are LGHNA and YSLEER. With 2 bases removed from V and 2 bases from J, the gap between germline ends came to 13 bases. The CDR3 runs 16 residues.

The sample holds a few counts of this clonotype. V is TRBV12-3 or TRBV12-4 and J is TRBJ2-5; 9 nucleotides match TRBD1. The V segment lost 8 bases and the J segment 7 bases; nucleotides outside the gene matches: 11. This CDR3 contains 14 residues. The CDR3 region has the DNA TGTGCCAGCGGACTAAGACAGGGGGTTGGGACCCAGTACTTC. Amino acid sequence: CASGLRQGVGTQYF.

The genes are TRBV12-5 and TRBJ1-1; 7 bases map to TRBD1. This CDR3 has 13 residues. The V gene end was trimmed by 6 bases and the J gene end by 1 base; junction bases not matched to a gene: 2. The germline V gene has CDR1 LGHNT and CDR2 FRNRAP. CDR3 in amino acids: CASGRTGNTEAFF. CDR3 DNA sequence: TGTGCTAGTGGCAGGACAGGGAACACTGAAGCTTTCTTT.

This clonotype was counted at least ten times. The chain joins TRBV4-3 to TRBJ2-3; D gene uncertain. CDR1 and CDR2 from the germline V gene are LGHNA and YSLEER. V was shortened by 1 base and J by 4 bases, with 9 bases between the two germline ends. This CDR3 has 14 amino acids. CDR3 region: CASSQGPRSDTQYF. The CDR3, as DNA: TGCGCCAGCAGCCAAGGGCCTAGGTCAGATACGCAGTATTTT.